The 2 T cell receptor beta chains in this list originate from one sample, sequenced in a study of blood T cell repertoires in COVID-19 (dated by TCRdb to the early 2020s). Libraries were constructed by the immunoSEQ multiplex PCR assay. Entries here come from immuneACCESS through TCRdb and include only in-frame sequences with V and J called. Some clones fail to appear in such tables; in the studies checked, an unresolved V gene covers under half of the shortfall, and the cause of the remainder is unknown. This sample lists fewer than 150,000 clones; 84% were detected once. Together, the top ten hold 10% to 15% of the sample. What was sequenced was peripheral blood. The receptors derive from a human donor in a cohort sampled during active COVID-19.

About this clone itself: This likely stems from a read error, as it lies one base from a far larger clone. Other nucleotide sequences in the sample specify the same CDR3. The chain recombines TRBV5-1 with TRBJ2-5; 9 bases fit TRBD2. The CDR3 contains 13 residues. The V segment lost 8 bases and the J segment 5 bases; nucleotides outside the gene matches: 7. Germline V gene sequence: CDR1 SGHRS, CDR2 YFSETQ. CDR3 in DNA: TGCGCCAGTCAGCGGGGGGTCGGGGAGACCCAGTACTTC. Its protein is CASQRGVGETQYF.

In its sample, this clone was seen a few times. The chain joins TRBV9 to TRBJ2-1, with 10 positions matching TRBD2. Germline V CDR1 and CDR2: SGDLS, YYNGEE. Trimming cost V 0 bases and J 2 bases; bases outside gene matches: 8. This CDR3 comprises 18 residues. CDR3 bases: TGTGCCAGCAGCGTAGCCTTGGGGAGCGGGGGGGCCTACAATGAGCAGTTCTTC. This sequence encodes CASSVALGSGGAYNEQFF.